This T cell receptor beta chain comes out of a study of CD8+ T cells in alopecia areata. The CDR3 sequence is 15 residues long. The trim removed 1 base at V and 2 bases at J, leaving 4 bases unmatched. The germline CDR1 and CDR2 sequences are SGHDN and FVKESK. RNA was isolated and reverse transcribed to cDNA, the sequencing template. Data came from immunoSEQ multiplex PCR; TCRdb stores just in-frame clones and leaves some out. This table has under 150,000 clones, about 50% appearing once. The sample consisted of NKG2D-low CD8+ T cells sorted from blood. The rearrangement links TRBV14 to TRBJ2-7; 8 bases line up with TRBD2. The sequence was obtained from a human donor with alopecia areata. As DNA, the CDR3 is TGTGCCAGCAGCCAAGTGCCGGGAGGGGCCTACGAGCAGTACTTC. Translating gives CASSQVPGGAYEQYF.